The 5 T cell receptor beta chains below all came from one sample that was sequenced in a study of blood T cell repertoires in COVID-19. The protocol was immunoSEQ multiplex PCR, while the TCRdb copy is restricted to in-frame clones and leaves out a portion. This sample yields approximately 200,000 clones, of which roughly 85% are seen a single time; approximately 0.89% belongs to the top ten. Material for sequencing was peripheral blood. The receptor set was obtained from a man aged 40-49 years with acute or convalescent COVID-19.

This clone was counted between two and nine times. This sequence joins TRBV6-5 and TRBJ1-2, with D maybe TRBD1 (6 bases). The CDR3 covers 16 residues. Germline values: CDR1 MNHEY, CDR2 SVGAGI. V lost 4 bases and J lost 0, with 15 bases in between. CDR3 region: CASSFSGTRTNYGYTF. As DNA, the CDR3 is TGTGCCAGCAGTTTTTCCGGGACACGGACTAACTATGGCTACACCTTC.

Written as DNA, the CDR3 is TGTGCCAGCTCAACAGGGGGCTCTGGGGCCAACGTCCTGACTTTC. It is translated as CASSTGGSGANVLTF. The J gene is TRBJ2-6, the V gene TRBV18; 8 positions agree with TRBD1. Germline V CDR1 and CDR2: KGHSH, LQKENI. This CDR3 comprises 15 residues. V lost 5 bases and J lost 0; bases outside the gene matches: 0.

J is TRBJ1-5 and V is TRBV6-6; tentatively, D is TRBD1 (5 bases). This CDR3 is built from 15 residues. Deletions cut 5 bases from V and 2 bases from J, with 13 bases between. Per the germline V gene, CDR1 is MNHNY and CDR2 is SVGAGI (reference sequence). The DNA for the CDR3 is TGTGCCAGCAGTCCCTGGGGGGAGGGCAATCAGCCCCAGCATTTT. This gives the protein CASSPWGEGNQPQHF.

The CDR3, as DNA: TGTGCCAGCAGCCAAGCCGGACAGGCGCGGTTCTTC. It specifies CASSQAGQARFF. The chain combines TRBV14 with TRBJ2-1; 7 bases are a match to TRBD1. V lost 1 base and J lost 15; bases outside the gene matches: 6. The germline V gene has CDR1 SGHDN and CDR2 FVKESK. The CDR3 contains 12 residues.

The chain couples TRBV4-1 to TRBJ2-7; TRBD1 aligns across 7 bases. CDR1 MGHRA and CDR2 YSYEKL come from the germline V gene. The J segment lost 5 bases and the V segment lost 0 bases, leaving 7 bases of the junction unmatched. CDR3 length equals 15 residues. The CDR3 bases are TGCGCCAGCAGCCAAGATCGGCTCGACAGGGACGAGCAGTACTTC. Protein: CASSQDRLDRDEQYF.